What follows are 4 T cell receptor beta chains derived from one specimen sequenced in a study of shared clonotypes between healthy human individuals. The method was immunoSEQ multiplex PCR; TCRdb's version includes in-frame clones alone and lacks a portion of them. The sample lists 2 million to 2.5 million clones, about 95% occurring once. Naive CD8 isolation took CD45RO-negative cells positively selected for CCR7 and excluded terminally differentiated effector memory CD45RA+ cells. The sequencing input was naive CD8+ T cells sorted from blood. The receptors here all came from a man aged 18 to 30 in good health.

This clone showed up just once. V and J are TRBV15 and TRBJ2-5, with D possibly TRBD1 on 6 matching bases. The CDR3 extends over 15 amino acids. The V gene's germline CDR1 is LNHNV and CDR2 YYDKDF (reference sequence). The ends were cut back, 0 bases at V and 5 bases at J, with 13 bases in the middle. CDR3 bases: TGTGCCACCAGCAGAGAACAGGGAGTAGTTGAGACCCAGTACTTC. Amino acids: CATSREQGVVETQYF.

Regarding this clone: This specimen includes other DNA sequences encoding the same CDR3. The chain couples TRBV9 to TRBJ2-7; the D is unclear. This CDR3 contains 12 residues. Germline V gene data show CDR1 as SGDLS and CDR2 as YYNGEE. V was pared by 3 bases and J by 2 bases, with 6 bases between. The CDR3 bases are TGTGCCAGCAGCGGGGATACCTACGAGCAGTACTTC. Translation: CASSGDTYEQYF. Filled out from reference TRBV9 and TRBJ2-7, the complete variable domain reads DSGVTQTPKHLITATGQRVTLRCSPRSGDLSVYWYQQSLDQGLQFLIQYYNGEERAKGNILERFSAQQFPDLHSELNLSSLELGDSALYFCASSGDTYEQYFGPGTRLTVT.

This clone was seen only once. The chain recombines TRBV6-5 with TRBJ2-7; tentative D call: TRBD1 (6 bases). The CDR3 runs 13 residues. Trimming pared 6 bases from V and 5 bases from J, leaving 14 bases between. Per the germline V gene, CDR1 is MNHEY and CDR2 is SVGAGI. CDR3 nucleotides: TGTGCCAGCAGACCCGACAGGCTAAACGAGCAGTACTTC. Translation gives CASRPDRLNEQYF.

This clone was seen a handful of times. V is TRBV28 and J is TRBJ1-5; D is uncertain. CDR1 is MDHEN, CDR2 SYDVKM, per germline. The CDR3 runs to 14 residues. V was clipped by 7 bases and J by 3 bases, with 13 bases between them. The CDR3 sequence: CASTETTPNQPQHF. The CDR3 bases are TGTGCCAGCACCGAGACAACTCCCAATCAGCCCCAGCATTTT.